This T cell receptor beta chain was retrieved from a study of shared clonotypes between healthy human individuals. Data came from immunoSEQ multiplex PCR; TCRdb stores just in-frame clones and leaves some out. The sample shows about 380,000 clones, 96% of them seen only once. Germline CDR1 reads WSHSY; CDR2 reads SAAADI. V lost 4 bases and J 10 bases, leaving 5 bases between the germline ends. The CDR3 is 11 residues long. The donors were adults (healthy and HIV-negative) with no recent acute infections or vaccinations. Findings of the study overall: Relative to clonotypes present in all four donors, those not shared had lower generation probabilities.

In the case of this clone: Its antigen is not known.

The rearrangement joins TRBV10-2 to TRBJ1-6; tentative D call: TRBD1 (5 bases). Material for sequencing was memory CD8+ T cells sorted from blood. The subset is: CD45RO+ cells pooled with CCR7-negative TemRA cells. The TCR sequence derives from a young man in good health. The CDR3 DNA sequence: TGCGCCAGCAGTGGGGGCTCACCCCTCCACTTT. The encoded protein is CASSGGSPLHF.